This T cell receptor (beta chain) was recovered during a study of blood T cell repertoires in COVID-19. Overall study context: The cDNA or gDNA used as material had been derived from T cells, B-cell-depleted T cells, or PBMCs.

The protocol was immunoSEQ multiplex PCR, while the TCRdb copy is restricted to in-frame clones and leaves out a portion. The data show roughly 69,000 clones, around 80% seen once. Germline loops: CDR1 MDHEN, CDR2 SYDVKM. The V end lost 6 bases, the J end lost 4 bases, and 12 bases lay between the germline ends. The CDR3 runs 13 residues. Material: PBMCs or T cells enriched from blood (not recorded which). The clonotype comes from a woman aged 40 to 50 with acute COVID-19. The V call is TRBV28, the J call TRBJ1-2; TRBD1 might be the D (5 bases). CDR3 DNA: TGTGCCAGCAGAGGGGACTCCCGCTATGGCTACACCTTC. This codes for CASRGDSRYGYTF.